This note documents a single TCR beta chain sequence. Its antigen is undetermined. This sample was included in a study of PD-1 blockade in mismatch repair-deficient tumors. Generated by immunoSEQ multiplex PCR, the TCRdb table keeps only in-frame clones and is missing some. The table includes roughly 13,000 clones, more than 85% detected once. Time point of the sample: 10-day in vitro stimulation with candidate neoantigen peptide 6. Germline V gene sequence: CDR1 ENHRY, CDR2 SYGVKD. Trimming cost V 7 bases and J 9 bases; bases outside gene matches: 6. The CDR3 runs to 11 residues. J is TRBJ2-7 and V is TRBV10-3, with 7 nucleotides matching TRBD1. This sequence originates from an adult with mismatch repair-deficient cancer. Sample: cells cultured in vitro, taken from a patient treated with pembrolizumab. As DNA, the CDR3 is TGTGCCATCAAGGGTGAGGGGGCGCAGTACTTC. Translation gives CAIKGEGAQYF.